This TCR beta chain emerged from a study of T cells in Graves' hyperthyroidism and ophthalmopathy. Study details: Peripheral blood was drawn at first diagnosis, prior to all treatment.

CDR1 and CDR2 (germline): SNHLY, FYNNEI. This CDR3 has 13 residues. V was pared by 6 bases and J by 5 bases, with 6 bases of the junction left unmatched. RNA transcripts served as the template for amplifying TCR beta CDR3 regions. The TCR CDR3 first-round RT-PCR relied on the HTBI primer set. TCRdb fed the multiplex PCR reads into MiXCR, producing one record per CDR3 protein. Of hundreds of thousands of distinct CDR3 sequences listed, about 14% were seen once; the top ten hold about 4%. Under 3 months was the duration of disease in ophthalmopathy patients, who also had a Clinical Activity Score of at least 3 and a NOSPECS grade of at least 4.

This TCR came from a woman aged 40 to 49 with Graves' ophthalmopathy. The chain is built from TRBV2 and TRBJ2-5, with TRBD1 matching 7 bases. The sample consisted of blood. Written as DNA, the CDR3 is TGTGCCAGCAGCAAACAGGGGCGGGAGACCCAGTACTTC. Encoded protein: CASSKQGRETQYF.